Each of the 21 T cell receptor beta chains below was sequenced from the same sample in a study of blood T cell repertoires in COVID-19. Sequenced by immunoSEQ multiplex PCR; TCRdb stores in-frame clones only, minus some. The sample has roughly 220,000 clones; roughly 75% are singletons. Sequencing was performed on peripheral blood. The source is a woman aged 65 to 85 with acute or convalescent COVID-19.

The gene calls are TRBV28 and TRBJ1-1, with D hard to call. Trimming took off 8 bases at V and 4 bases at J, with 11 bases between the two ends. Germline loops: CDR1 MDHEN, CDR2 SYDVKM. The CDR3 sequence is 12 residues long. The CDR3 spells CASEGRSTEAFF. The CDR3 DNA follows: TGTGCCAGCGAGGGTAGAAGCACTGAAGCTTTCTTT.

This rearrangement joins TRBV7-9 to TRBJ2-5, with TRBD2 matching over 11 bases. V lost 7 bases to trimming and J lost 4 bases; unmatched junction nucleotides: 5. CDR1 and CDR2 from the germline V gene are SEHNR and FQNEAQ (reference sequence). This CDR3 comprises 14 residues. DNA of the CDR3: TGTGCCAGCAAGATACTAGCGGGAGTAGAGACCCAGTACTTC. Protein sequence: CASKILAGVETQYF.

The J gene is TRBJ2-1, the V gene TRBV28; the match to TRBD1 covers 10 bases. The CDR3 loop spans 15 amino acids. V was pared by 7 bases and J by 9 bases, with 12 bases of the junction left unmatched. Germline assignment: CDR1 MDHEN and CDR2 SYDVKM. CDR3 sequence: CASILRDRGSGEQFF. The CDR3 nucleotides are TGTGCCAGCATCCTCCGGGACAGGGGATCGGGTGAGCAGTTCTTC.

J is TRBJ2-5 and V is TRBV7-8; possible D gene TRBD2, 5 bases. V was trimmed by 0 bases and J by 4 bases, leaving 15 bases between them. The CDR3 spans 16 residues. CDR1 SGHVS and CDR2 FQNEAQ come from the germline V gene. The CDR3 DNA sequence: TGTGCCAGCAGCTTAGCGTTCGATTCCGCGGGAGAGACCCAGTACTTC. This encodes CASSLAFDSAGETQYF.

The J gene is TRBJ2-2, the V gene TRBV9; 14 bases fit TRBD2. This CDR3 spans 21 amino acids. Germline V lookup: CDR1 SGDLS, CDR2 YYNGEE. The V segment lost 4 bases and the J segment 3 bases; nucleotides outside the gene matches: 17. CDR3 sequence reads: CASSFSGTSGSLWRHTGELFF. The CDR3 DNA is TGTGCCAGCAGCTTCTCCGGGACTAGCGGGAGTTTGTGGCGCCACACCGGGGAGCTGTTTTTT.

This rearrangement joins TRBV28 to TRBJ1-1; 11 bases match TRBD1. This CDR3 spans 12 amino acids. Looked up from germline, CDR1 is MDHEN and CDR2 is SYDVKM. The V gene end was trimmed by 6 bases and the J gene end by 8 bases; junction bases not matched to a gene: 2. The CDR3 here is CASRDRGREAFF. Written as DNA, the CDR3 is TGTGCCAGCAGGGACAGGGGGCGCGAAGCTTTCTTT.

This clone was seen only once. The chain uses TRBV27 and TRBJ1-1; D unclear. Germline CDR1 is MNHEY and CDR2 is SMNVEV (reference sequence). The CDR3 runs to 14 residues. Trimming took 6 bases from V and 0 from J, leaving 11 bases between them. The CDR3: CASRARSLNTEAFF. The CDR3 DNA reads TGTGCCAGCAGGGCGCGGAGCTTGAACACTGAAGCTTTCTTT.

The chain employs TRBV2 and TRBJ2-2; 7 nucleotides match TRBD1. The CDR3 contains 19 residues. The germline CDR1 and CDR2 sequences are SNHLY and FYNNEI. After removal of 6 bases from V and 0 bases from J, the junction contained 16 bases not matched to a gene. CDR3 DNA: TGTGCCAGCAGCAGGGACAGCCCCCGCCAACTTTCGAACACCGGGGAGCTGTTTTTT. It translates to CASSRDSPRQLSNTGELFF.

This clone was detected only once. The genes are TRBV18 and TRBJ2-1, with a tentative D call TRBD2 (6 bases). Looked up from germline, CDR1 is KGHSH and CDR2 is LQKENI. CDR3 length equals 13 residues. The germline V and J ends were trimmed by 2 bases and 7 bases, with 9 bases remaining between them. The CDR3 protein is CASSPGTQNEQFF. The CDR3 nucleotides are TGTGCCAGCTCACCAGGGACTCAAAATGAGCAGTTCTTC.

The CDR3 bases are TGCAGTGCTAGTAACCAGTTCAATGAGCAGTTCTTC. This sequence encodes CSASNQFNEQFF. The gene calls are TRBV20-1 and TRBJ2-1; no clear D gene. V gave up 3 bases and J gave up 6 bases, with 9 bases separating them. The CDR3 contains 12 residues. Per germline, CDR1 DFQATT and CDR2 SNEGSKA (reference sequence).

This sequence joins TRBV7-8 and TRBJ2-7; a possible D gene is TRBD1 (6 bases). The CDR3 runs to 15 residues. Between the trimmed V and J ends, which lost 4 bases and 2 bases, there was a span of 15 bases. Germline CDR1 SGHVS, CDR2 FQNEAQ. CDR3 coding DNA: TGTGCCAGCAGCTCCTTTATTCAGGGGCCCTACGAGCAGTACTTC. Protein sequence: CASSSFIQGPYEQYF.

The chain recombines TRBV24-1 with TRBJ2-7; D is undetermined. Germline V lookup: CDR1 KGHDR, CDR2 SFDVKD. The CDR3 length is 14 residues. The V end was cut by 4 bases, the J end by 0 bases, with 9 bases between. In DNA form, the CDR3 reads TGTGCCACCAGTGACCCAGCGAGCTCCTACGAGCAGTACTTC. It encodes CATSDPASSYEQYF.

DNA for the CDR3: TGTGCCAGCAGTTTAGGTCGGACAGGCGGGGCCCCGTACTTC. Protein sequence: CASSLGRTGGAPYF. The genes are TRBV28 and TRBJ2-7, with D tentatively TRBD1 (7 bases). The V end lost 2 bases, the J end lost 12 bases, and 20 bases lay between the germline ends. The CDR3 extends over 14 amino acids. Germline assignment: CDR1 MDHEN and CDR2 SYDVKM.

The rearrangement joins TRBV6-1 to TRBJ1-1; perhaps TRBD1 as D (6 bases). The CDR3 is 15 amino acids. The V gene's germline CDR1 is MNHNS and CDR2 SASEGT. Between the trimmed V and J ends, which lost 3 bases and 4 bases, there was a span of 15 bases. Here the CDR3 DNA reads TGTGCCAGCAGTGAGGCTGGGGGCGACGGCACTGAAGCTTTCTTT. Its translation: CASSEAGGDGTEAFF.

This rearrangement joins TRBV28 to TRBJ2-3; 9 positions agree with TRBD2. Losses at the gene ends were 1 base for V and 5 bases for J; bases not matched to a gene: 7. The CDR3 extends over 16 amino acids. Germline lookup yields CDR1 MDHEN and CDR2 SYDVKM. The CDR3: CASSLFVAGVKDTQYF. The CDR3 region has the DNA TGTGCCAGCAGTTTATTTGTAGCGGGAGTGAAAGATACGCAGTATTTT.

The rearrangement uses TRBV5-1 and TRBJ1-5; D unclear. Between the trimmed V and J ends, which lost 0 bases and 1 base, there was a span of 8 bases. CDR1 SGHRS and CDR2 YFSETQ come from the germline V gene. CDR3 length: 15 residues. CDR3 nucleotide sequence: TGCGCCAGCAGCTTGGGCCCTGAGAGCAATCAGCCCCAGCATTTT. It translates to CASSLGPESNQPQHF.

The table lists this clone with a count of one. The CDR3 DNA is TGCGCCAGCAGCTTGGGTTCGGCTAGCGGGAGAGAGACCCAGTACTTC. Translated: CASSLGSASGRETQYF. The chain carries TRBV5-1 and TRBJ2-5; 10 bases align to TRBD2. The CDR3 covers 16 residues. J gave up 4 bases and V 0 bases, and 6 bases lay outside the gene matches. Germline V gene lookup returns CDR1 SGHRS and CDR2 YFSETQ. The full variable domain, rest sourced from reference TRBV5-1 and TRBJ2-5, is KAGVTQTPRYLIKTRGQQVTLSCSPISGHRSVSWYQQTPGQGLQFLFEYFSETQRNKGNFPGRFSGRQFSNSRSEMNVSTLELGDSALYLCASSLGSASGRETQYFGPGTRLLVL.

This chain connects TRBV30 to TRBJ1-5, with D perhaps matching TRBD1 (5 bases). The germline V gene has CDR1 GTSNPN and CDR2 SVGIG (reference sequence). The CDR3 contains 14 residues. Trimming cost V 2 bases and J 9 bases, with 17 bases left between them. Here the CDR3 reads CAWSTKPGDRPQHF. The CDR3 DNA reads as TGTGCCTGGAGTACAAAACCGGGGGACCGGCCCCAGCATTTT.

The rearrangement uses TRBV27 and TRBJ2-1, with 9 bases lining up with TRBD2. Germline V gene lookup returns CDR1 MNHEY and CDR2 SMNVEV (reference sequence). V shed 3 bases, J shed 3 bases, and the junction held 6 bases outside the gene matches. The CDR3 runs 16 residues. CDR3 coding DNA: TGTGCCAGCAGTTTTACCGGGACTAGCAGCTACAATGAGCAGTTCTTC. As protein: CASSFTGTSSYNEQFF.

The CDR3 spells CASSGEAGRSYEQYF. CDR3 nucleotide sequence: TGTGCCAGCAGCGGAGAGGCAGGGAGGTCCTACGAGCAGTACTTC. V and J are TRBV9 and TRBJ2-7; perhaps TRBD2 as D (6 bases). The CDR3 runs to 15 residues. CDR1 and CDR2 (germline): SGDLS, YYNGEE. With 3 bases removed from V and 1 base from J, the gap between germline ends came to 14 bases.

The chain combines TRBV9 with TRBJ2-3; 10 nucleotides align to TRBD2. J lost 4 bases, V lost 3 bases, and 2 bases had no gene match. The germline V gene has CDR1 SGDLS and CDR2 YYNGEE. The CDR3 loop spans 14 amino acids. Here the CDR3 reads CASSGTSGADTQYF. The CDR3, as DNA: TGTGCCAGCAGCGGGACTAGCGGCGCAGATACGCAGTATTTT.